The 29 T cell receptor beta chains below all came from one sample that was sequenced in a study of OX40 agonist ivuxolimab in advanced cancers. Measured with immunoSEQ multiplex PCR; TCRdb has only the in-frame clones, and not every one. The sample contains 29,000 or so clones, over 90% of which appear only once. The specimen was CD4+ or CD8+ T cells sorted from blood, collected in a trial of the OX40 agonist ivuxolimab. These receptors were taken from an adult with an advanced solid tumor such as melanoma, head and neck, liver or kidney cancer.

This sequence joins TRBV19 and TRBJ2-7; TRBD2 aligns across 9 bases. Losses at the gene ends were 2 bases for V and 6 bases for J; bases not matched to a gene: 5. CDR1 and CDR2 (germline): LNHDA, SQIVND (reference sequence). The CDR3 is 14 amino acids. CDR3 coding DNA: TGTGCCAGTAGTATACAACTAGCGGGTTTCGAGCAGTACTTC. Translated: CASSIQLAGFEQYF.

V and J are TRBV7-9 and TRBJ2-1; TRBD2 aligns across 14 bases. After removal of 6 bases from V and 3 bases from J, the junction contained 1 base not matched to a gene. The length of the CDR3 is 15 residues. Per germline, CDR1 SEHNR and CDR2 FQNEAQ (reference sequence). The DNA for the CDR3 is TGTGCCAGCAGAGGGACTAGCGGGGGCTACAATGAGCAGTTCTTC. This codes for CASRGTSGGYNEQFF.

V gene TRBV4-1 combines with J gene TRBJ1-5; 7 nucleotides line up with TRBD1. Trimming cost V 4 bases and J 6 bases; bases outside gene matches: 9. This CDR3 is built from 15 residues. Germline lookup yields CDR1 MGHRA and CDR2 YSYEKL. In DNA form, the CDR3 reads TGCGCCAGCAGCCGTACGACAGGGATGGGTCAGCCCCAGCATTTT. It is translated as CASSRTTGMGQPQHF.

J is TRBJ2-1 and V is TRBV6-1; D is perhaps TRBD1 or TRBD2 (5 bases each). The V and J ends lost 3 bases and 0 bases respectively, with 9 bases between them. The CDR3 runs 15 residues. The germline gives CDR1 MNHNS, CDR2 SASEGT. CDR3 sequence: CASSEGVSSYNEQFF. The CDR3 coding sequence is TGTGCCAGCAGTGAGGGGGTTAGCTCCTACAATGAGCAGTTCTTC.

The rearrangement uses TRBV2 and TRBJ2-7; possibly TRBD2 for D (5 bases). Trimming removed 6 bases from V and 0 bases from J, with 15 bases in between. This CDR3 region has 15 residues. The germline V gene encodes CDR1 SNHLY and CDR2 FYNNEI. The CDR3 nucleotides are TGTGCCAGCAGAACTCCTAAAGAGGGCTCCTACGAGCAGTACTTC. Protein: CASRTPKEGSYEQYF.

The J gene is TRBJ1-2, the V gene TRBV19, with no clear D. Between the trimmed V and J ends, which lost 2 bases and 6 bases, there was a span of 13 bases. This CDR3 is built from 14 residues. Germline CDR1 reads LNHDA; CDR2 reads SQIVND (reference sequence). The CDR3, as DNA: TGTGCCAGTAGTATATGGGGATTGAGTGATGGCTACACCTTC. Encoded protein: CASSIWGLSDGYTF.

The V call is TRBV6-1, the J call TRBJ1-5; D may be TRBD1 (5 bases). Germline V gene lookup returns CDR1 MNHNS and CDR2 SASEGT. CDR3 length equals 14 residues. Trimming stripped 5 bases from V and 0 bases from J, with 8 bases between. The CDR3 DNA is TGTGCCAGCAGTACTCAGGGTAGCAATCAGCCCCAGCATTTT. Its translation is CASSTQGSNQPQHF.

The gene calls are TRBV12-5 and TRBJ1-2, with D unresolved. The CDR3 length is 13 residues. Germline loops: CDR1 LGHNT, CDR2 FRNRAP. The V end was cut by 1 base, the J end by 1 base, with 4 bases between. Here the CDR3 reads CASGLGVNYGYTF. Written as DNA, the CDR3 is TGTGCTAGTGGTTTGGGAGTTAACTATGGCTACACCTTC. Supplemented by reference TRBV12-5 and TRBJ1-2, the full variable domain reads DARVTQTPRHKVTEMGQEVTMRCQPILGHNTVFWYRQTMMQGLELLAYFRNRAPLDDSGMPKDRFSAEMPDATLATLKIQPSEPRDSAVYFCASGLGVNYGYTFGSGTRLTVV.

The chain joins TRBV4-1 to TRBJ2-7; 7 bases are shared with TRBD2. Germline loops: CDR1 MGHRA, CDR2 YSYEKL. This CDR3 is built from 15 residues. The trim removed 3 bases at V and 4 bases at J, leaving 9 bases unmatched. The CDR3 here is CASSQTSRTMYEQYF. As DNA, the CDR3 is TGCGCCAGCAGCCAGACTAGCAGAACTATGTACGAGCAGTACTTC.

This clone has a single count. J is TRBJ1-2 and V is TRBV4-1; D gene unclear. The CDR3 has 15 amino acids. Germline CDR1 and CDR2: MGHRA and YSYEKL. Trimming removed 0 bases at V and 0 bases at J, with 8 bases between. The chain's CDR3 is CASSQENPANYGYTF. DNA for the CDR3: TGCGCCAGCAGCCAAGAGAATCCAGCTAACTATGGCTACACCTTC.

The rearrangement joins TRBV15 to TRBJ2-7, with D tentatively TRBD2 (6 bases). This CDR3 region has 15 residues. Trimming left V 4 bases short and J 3 bases short, with 16 bases between. Germline V gene lookup returns CDR1 LNHNV and CDR2 YYDKDF (reference sequence). For the CDR3, the DNA is TGTGCCACCAGCATCTATTTCGGGGGTTTCTACGAGCAGTACTTC. Amino acids: CATSIYFGGFYEQYF.

The chain recombines TRBV21-1 with TRBJ1-4. TRBV21-1 is assigned pseudogene status. This CDR3 comprises 11 residues. CDR3 in DNA: TGTGCCAGCAGCAAGGCGTATTTTCTGTTTTTT. Its translation is CASSKAYFLFF.

The rearrangement joins TRBV7-2 to TRBJ1-2; no clear D. Germline CDR1 SGHTA, CDR2 FQGNSA. The CDR3 has 14 amino acids. V lost 5 bases, J lost 8 bases, and 18 bases lay in between. The CDR3 coding sequence is TGTGCCAGCAGCACCCCTCTCGGGCTCTTGGGCTACACCTTC. Translating it yields CASSTPLGLLGYTF.

This clone was seen only a few times. The chain combines TRBV5-6 with TRBJ2-5, with D uncertain. Trimming stripped 2 bases from V and 2 bases from J, with 1 base between. Germline CDR1 reads SGHDT; CDR2 reads YYEEEE. This CDR3 is 11 amino acids long. For the CDR3, the DNA is TGTGCCAGCAGCTTACAAGAGACCCAGTACTTC. This translates into CASSLQETQYF.

The chain has TRBV4-3 and TRBJ1-2; no clear D gene. The ends were cut back, 0 bases at V and 8 bases at J, with 13 bases in the middle. Germline CDR1 and CDR2: LGHNA and YSLEER. The CDR3 spans 14 residues. The CDR3 is CASSQEKELGGYTF. CDR3 in DNA: TGCGCCAGCAGCCAAGAAAAGGAATTAGGGGGCTACACCTTC.

The chain combines TRBV14 with TRBJ2-1, with 10 bases lining up with TRBD2. This CDR3 is 20 amino acids long. V dropped 0 bases and J dropped 0; count of bases not matched to a gene: 11. Germline CDR1 SGHDN, CDR2 FVKESK. The DNA of the CDR3 is TGTGCCAGCAGCCAAGAGTCTAGCGGGGGTTTTTCAAGCTCCTACAATGAGCAGTTCTTC. This sequence encodes CASSQESSGGFSSSYNEQFF.

The chain uses TRBV18 and TRBJ2-4; 7 positions match TRBD2. The V segment lost 3 bases and the J segment 9 bases; nucleotides outside the gene matches: 14. Germline V gene lookup returns CDR1 KGHSH and CDR2 LQKENI. The CDR3 consists of 16 residues. This CDR3 is CASSPPDLTGGGIQYF. CDR3 in DNA: TGTGCCAGCTCACCCCCGGACTTAACGGGAGGAGGCATTCAGTACTTC.

CDR3 residues: CASRDQVNTEAFF. The CDR3 DNA sequence: TGTGCCAGCAGAGACCAGGTAAACACTGAAGCTTTCTTT. The chain recombines TRBV6-5 with TRBJ1-1; the D is unclear. From germline, CDR1 is MNHEY and CDR2 SVGAGI. The CDR3 is 13 residues long. V lost 6 bases, J lost 2 bases, and 10 bases lay in between.

The rearrangement joins TRBV10-3 to TRBJ2-5; 13 bases are a match to TRBD2. Germline lookup yields CDR1 ENHRY and CDR2 SYGVKD. CDR3 length: 17 amino acids. Losses at the gene ends were 6 bases for V and 3 bases for J; bases not matched to a gene: 10. DNA of the CDR3: TGTGCCATCAGCAAACTAGGGACTAGCGGGGAAGAAGAGACCCAGTACTTC. It codes for CAISKLGTSGEEETQYF.

The chain combines TRBV6-5 with TRBJ1-6; D gene uncertain. V was trimmed by 4 bases and J by 8 bases, leaving 15 bases between them. The CDR3 totals 15 residues. Germline assignment: CDR1 MNHEY and CDR2 SVGAGI. The CDR3, as DNA: TGTGCCAGCAGTTTGGTAGGAGGAGACCATTCACCCCTCCACTTT. It specifies CASSLVGGDHSPLHF.

This clone appeared once. This chain links TRBV11-2 with TRBJ1-2; D remains ambiguous. This CDR3 spans 11 amino acids. Trimming removed 0 bases at V and 9 bases at J, with 5 bases between. Germline values: CDR1 SGHAT, CDR2 FQNNGV. CDR3 coding DNA: TGTGCCAGCAGCTTAGATGGGAGCTACACCTTC. Protein sequence: CASSLDGSYTF.

V gene TRBV7-6 combines with J gene TRBJ2-7; D remains ambiguous. The CDR3 loop spans 17 amino acids. CDR1 is SGHVS and CDR2 is FNYEAQ in the germline V gene. The ends were cut back, 3 bases at V and 0 bases at J, with 18 bases in the middle. The CDR3 reads CASSLDVGGGGSYEQYF. For the CDR3, the DNA is TGTGCCAGCAGCTTGGATGTGGGCGGCGGTGGCTCCTACGAGCAGTACTTC.

The V call is TRBV4-2, the J call TRBJ1-6; 8 bases align to TRBD1. The junction had 7 bases not matched to a gene; V was cut back by 1 base and J by 8 bases. The CDR3 totals 16 residues. CDR1 and CDR2 from the germline V gene are LGHNA and YNFKEQ. CDR3 protein: CASSQVAGGKDSPLHF. CDR3 DNA: TGTGCCAGCAGCCAAGTCGCAGGGGGCAAGGATTCACCCCTCCACTTT.

The chain employs TRBV6-1 and TRBJ1-3, with D uncertain. The CDR3 loop spans 13 amino acids. The germline CDR1 and CDR2 sequences are MNHNS and SASEGT. V shed 8 bases and J shed 0 bases, with 8 bases lying between them. CDR3 sequence: CASGFFSGNTIYF. In nucleotides, the CDR3 is TGTGCCAGCGGATTTTTCTCTGGAAACACCATATATTTT.

V gene TRBV10-3 combines with J gene TRBJ2-2; 14 bases match TRBD2. V lost 4 bases, J lost 4 bases, and 11 bases stayed unmatched. CDR1 is ENHRY and CDR2 is SYGVKD in the germline V gene. The CDR3 totals 19 residues. DNA for the CDR3: TGTGCCATCAGTGGAAGGGGACTAGCGGGAGATGGGGCCACCGGGGAGCTGTTTTTT. Protein: CAISGRGLAGDGATGELFF.

V and J are TRBV2 and TRBJ2-2; TRBD2 matches at 8 bases. V shed 6 bases, J shed 5 bases, and the junction held 11 bases outside the gene matches. CDR1 and CDR2 from the germline V gene are SNHLY and FYNNEI. The CDR3 runs to 16 residues. The CDR3 region has the DNA TGTGCCAGCAGAAAAAGCGGGGGCCTCATAACCGGGGAGCTGTTTTTT. This codes for CASRKSGGLITGELFF. Full variable domain (outside the CDR3, taken from reference TRBV2 and TRBJ2-2): EPEVTQTPSHQVTQMGQEVILRCVPISNHLYFYWYRQILGQKVEFLVSFYNNEISEKSEIFDDQFSVERPDGSNFTLKIRSTKLEDSAMYFCASRKSGGLITGELFFGEGSRLTVL.

Only one count was recorded for this clone. One end of the junction is discordant with germline, which a read error may explain. The chain carries TRBV2 and TRBJ2-7, with 9 bases fitting TRBD1. The CDR3 is 15 amino acids. Germline V CDR1 and CDR2: SNHLY, FYNNEI. This CDR3 reads CASSASGTGTYDQYF. In DNA, the CDR3 is TGTGCCAGCAGTGCCTCCGGGACAGGGACCTACGACCAGTACTTC.

The gene calls are TRBV19 and TRBJ2-7; D possibly matches TRBD1 or TRBD2 (5 bases each). With 6 bases removed from V and 5 bases from J, the gap between germline ends came to 17 bases. CDR1 and CDR2 from the germline V gene are LNHDA and SQIVND (reference sequence). The CDR3 spans 14 residues. This CDR3 is CASRDRDPRNEQYF. In nucleotides, the CDR3 is TGTGCCAGTAGAGACCGGGACCCCCGCAACGAGCAGTACTTC.

This clone has only one observation. The chain combines TRBV7-3 with TRBJ2-1; 10 bases are a match to TRBD2. This CDR3 is 16 amino acids long. Germline V CDR1 and CDR2: SGHTA, FQGTGA. V was pared by 5 bases and J by 4 bases, with 8 bases of the junction left unmatched. The CDR3 is CASSTLAGDRYNEQFF. The CDR3 nucleotides are TGTGCCAGCAGCACTCTAGCGGGGGATCGATACAATGAGCAGTTCTTC. The whole variable domain, remainder taken from reference TRBV7-3 and TRBJ2-1, is GAGVSQTPSNKVTEKGKYVELRCDPISGHTALYWYRQSLGQGPEFLIYFQGTGAADDSGLPNDRFFAVRPEGSVSTLKIQRTERGDSAVYLCASSTLAGDRYNEQFFGPGTRLTVL.